The 4 T cell receptor beta chains listed next were all sequenced from one sample in a study of T cell responses to AZD1222 COVID-19 vaccine. Sequencing was performed with immunoSEQ multiplex PCR; in TCRdb, only in-frame clones are kept and a portion is missing. The sample carries roughly 170,000 clones, about 90% recorded once. This specimen was peripheral blood, taken on day 0 of AZD1222 vaccination. Receptor source: an adult in good health.

CDR3 in DNA: TGTGCCAGTAGTCCCGGGACTAGCACAGATACGCAGTATTTT. The encoded protein is CASSPGTSTDTQYF. V usage is TRBV19 and J usage is TRBJ2-3; tentative D call: TRBD2 (6 bases). The V gene lost 5 bases and the J gene lost 0 bases, with 9 bases spanning the gap. The germline V gene has CDR1 LNHDA and CDR2 SQIVND (reference sequence). There are 14 residues in the CDR3.

The chain links TRBV5-6 to TRBJ2-7, with 9 positions matching TRBD1. CDR3 length equals 13 residues. With 4 bases clipped from V and 5 bases from J, the junction kept 4 bases outside the gene matches. Looked up from germline, CDR1 is SGHDT and CDR2 is YYEEEE. CDR3 nucleotide sequence: TGTGCCAGCAGCCGGGACAGGGAAAACGAGCAGTACTTC. It translates to CASSRDRENEQYF.

CDR3 region: CASSEPGQGIYEQYF. CDR3 nucleotides: TGTGCCAGCAGCGAACCGGGACAGGGGATCTACGAGCAGTACTTC. V usage is TRBV7-9 and J usage is TRBJ2-7; 10 nucleotides match TRBD1. Germline CDR1 reads SEHNR; CDR2 reads FQNEAQ (reference sequence). The V segment lost 5 bases and the J segment 3 bases; nucleotides outside the gene matches: 7. The CDR3 length is 15 residues.

The chain links TRBV5-1 to TRBJ1-5; 8 bases map to TRBD1. V gave up 4 bases and J gave up 6 bases; unmatched junction bases: 6. Germline lookup yields CDR1 SGHRS and CDR2 YFSETQ. The CDR3 sequence is 14 residues long. The CDR3 region is CASSPTGVGQPQHF. CDR3 DNA sequence: TGCGCCAGCAGCCCGACAGGGGTGGGTCAGCCCCAGCATTTT.